The 32 T cell receptor beta chains given below trace back to one sample, sequenced in a study of preoperative IRX-2 immunotherapy in early breast cancer. Treatment indicated: preoperative locoregional IRX-2 cytokine immunotherapy. Sequencing was performed with immunoSEQ multiplex PCR; in TCRdb, only in-frame clones are kept and a portion is missing. The sample yields 60,000 or so clones, approximately 94% seen once. This sample was taken from a patient treated with IRX-2 immunotherapy. The receptor set was obtained from a human donor with breast cancer.

The gene calls are TRBV27 and TRBJ1-1; D call uncertain. Per germline, CDR1 MNHEY and CDR2 SMNVEV (reference sequence). Trimming pared 0 bases from V and 1 base from J, leaving 9 bases between. CDR3 length equals 15 residues. For the CDR3, the DNA is TGTGCCAGCAGTTTATCTATATGGGGGAACACTGAAGCTTTCTTT. This translates into CASSLSIWGNTEAFF.

V and J are TRBV5-1 and TRBJ2-7, with 9 positions matching TRBD2. The junction had 12 bases not matched to a gene; V was cut back by 4 bases and J by 7 bases. CDR3 length equals 15 residues. Per the germline V gene, CDR1 is SGHRS and CDR2 is YFSETQ. The CDR3 nucleotides read TGCGCCAGCAGCCCCCTAGCGGGGTACCCCCTGGAGCAGTACTTC. It yields the protein CASSPLAGYPLEQYF.

The rearrangement joins TRBV7-8 to TRBJ2-3, with 8 nucleotides matching TRBD2. Germline lookup yields CDR1 SGHVS and CDR2 FQNEAQ. There are 15 residues in the CDR3. Germline trimming cut 5 bases from V and 4 bases from J; bases unmatched to any gene: 8. The CDR3 region is CASSRAAGVADTQYF. The DNA of the CDR3 is TGTGCCAGCAGCCGGGCAGCGGGAGTCGCAGATACGCAGTATTTT.

This chain uses TRBV6-5 with TRBJ2-3, with D maybe TRBD2 (5 bases). The ends were cut back, 8 bases at V and 3 bases at J, with 12 bases in the middle. The germline V gene encodes CDR1 MNHEY and CDR2 SVGAGI. CDR3 length equals 13 residues. CDR3 amino acids: CASWRTQTDTQYF. The CDR3 region has the DNA TGTGCCAGCTGGAGGACTCAGACAGATACGCAGTATTTT.

The genes are TRBV4-1 and TRBJ2-7, with D unresolved. V lost 0 bases and J 0 bases, leaving 6 bases between the germline ends. Per the germline V gene, CDR1 is MGHRA and CDR2 is YSYEKL. CDR3 length: 14 residues. Here the CDR3 reads CASSQDGFSYEQYF. CDR3 bases: TGCGCCAGCAGCCAAGACGGCTTCTCCTACGAGCAGTACTTC.

In this sample, this clone turned up once. This chain links TRBV20-1 with TRBJ1-5; no clear D. CDR3 length: 11 residues. V lost 6 bases to trimming and J lost 7 bases, with 10 bases between them. CDR1 is DFQATT and CDR2 is SNEGSKA in the germline V gene (reference sequence). The CDR3 bases are TGCAGTGCAACGACGTCCCAGCCCCAGCATTTT. Residues: CSATTSQPQHF.

In this sample, this clone turned up once. J is TRBJ1-5 and V is TRBV6-5; tentatively, D is TRBD1 (6 bases). This CDR3 has 14 residues. Germline V lookup: CDR1 MNHEY, CDR2 SVGAGI. The V end lost 6 bases, the J end lost 9 bases, and 18 bases lay between the germline ends. CDR3 loop: CASSKGGGGRPQHF. As DNA, the CDR3 is TGTGCCAGCAGCAAAGGGGGGGGAGGTCGGCCCCAGCATTTT.

This clone was seen only once. V usage is TRBV10-2 and J usage is TRBJ2-1; 7 bases match TRBD1. CDR1 is WSHSY and CDR2 is SAAADI in the germline V gene. The CDR3 runs 14 residues. With V trimmed by 8 bases and J by 2 bases, 6 bases remained unmatched. CDR3 sequence (DNA): TGCGCCAGCGGCCCGGGACAGCCCTACAATGAGCAGTTCTTC. Translated: CASGPGQPYNEQFF.

This clone appeared a few times. The chain recombines TRBV6-4 with TRBJ1-5; D ambiguous. This CDR3 contains 13 residues. The ends were cut back, 4 bases at V and 5 bases at J, with 9 bases in the middle. The germline gives CDR1 MRHNA, CDR2 SNTAGT. The CDR3 DNA follows: TGTGCCAGCAGTGTTGACCCTTATCAGCCCCAGCATTTT. Translated, it gives CASSVDPYQPQHF.

The chain couples TRBV5-4 to TRBJ1-4; D call uncertain. This CDR3 contains 13 residues. Germline V gives CDR1 SGHNT, CDR2 YYREEE (reference sequence). V was trimmed by 0 bases and J by 7 bases, leaving 7 bases between them. This CDR3 is CASSLGQSEKLFF. CDR3 DNA: TGTGCCAGCAGCTTGGGGCAGTCTGAAAAACTGTTTTTT.

V is TRBV4-1 and J is TRBJ2-7; TRBD1 matches at 10 bases. V was clipped by 5 bases and J by 3 bases; unmatched bases: 22. CDR1 MGHRA and CDR2 YSYEKL come from the germline V gene. The CDR3 loop spans 20 amino acids. CDR3 DNA: TGCGCCAGCAGCTCCTGGGGGGACAGGGGTGGCGGGAGCGTCTACTACGAGCAGTACTTC. Translating it yields CASSSWGDRGGGSVYYEQYF.

This clone was observed a handful of times. V gene TRBV27 combines with J gene TRBJ1-6, with a possible D match to TRBD1 (5 bases). V dropped 7 bases and J dropped 2 bases, with 15 bases sitting between them. Germline CDR1 MNHEY, CDR2 SMNVEV (reference sequence). The CDR3 is 16 amino acids. The CDR3 loop is CASTPDIRAYNSPLHF. The DNA of the CDR3 is TGTGCCAGCACCCCGGACATACGAGCCTATAATTCACCCCTCCACTTT.

J is TRBJ2-3 and V is TRBV5-1; 13 bases are a match to TRBD2. This CDR3 contains 18 residues. V trimming: 2 bases; J trimming: 1 base; junction bases outside the gene matches: 7. Germline CDR1 is SGHRS and CDR2 is YFSETQ. The CDR3 region is CASSLSTSGRLGTDTQYF. In DNA form, the CDR3 reads TGCGCCAGCAGCTTATCGACTAGCGGGAGGTTGGGCACAGATACGCAGTATTTT.

This sequence joins TRBV7-9 and TRBJ1-5; D ambiguous. The CDR3 loop spans 14 amino acids. CDR1 and CDR2 from the germline V gene are SEHNR and FQNEAQ (reference sequence). Trimming pared 4 bases from V and 6 bases from J, leaving 13 bases between. CDR3 DNA sequence: TGTGCCAGCAGCTCGATACAGCGGGGTCAGCCCCAGCATTTT. Residues: CASSSIQRGQPQHF.

This clone has a single count. The chain couples TRBV11-3 to TRBJ2-3, with 9 bases identical to TRBD2. V gave up 1 base and J gave up 4 bases; unmatched junction bases: 12. The CDR3 runs to 18 residues. Germline assignment: CDR1 SGHNT and CDR2 YENEEA. The CDR3 bases are TGTGCCAGCAGCTTAGGCGGCTGGCGGGAGGGCCGGTCAGATACGCAGTATTTT. This translates into CASSLGGWREGRSDTQYF.

The chain links TRBV18 to TRBJ1-2, with 9 bases fitting TRBD1. Germline V lookup: CDR1 KGHSH, CDR2 LQKENI. V trimming: 2 bases; J trimming: 6 bases; junction bases outside the gene matches: 19. The CDR3 consists of 19 residues. In DNA, the CDR3 is TGTGCCAGCTCACCAGCGGTTTCCCCATACCGGGACAGGGTCCATGGCTACACCTTC. Translating gives CASSPAVSPYRDRVHGYTF.

DNA for the CDR3: TGTGCCAGCAGCCAAGATCTGGGACTCCTCTACGAGCAGTACTTC. Translated, it gives CASSQDLGLLYEQYF. The gene calls are TRBV4-2 and TRBJ2-7; weak D call: TRBD2 (6 bases). Germline V CDR1 and CDR2: LGHNA, YNFKEQ. The CDR3 is 15 amino acids. The ends were cut back, 0 bases at V and 3 bases at J, with 12 bases in the middle.

The rearrangement uses TRBV5-1 and TRBJ2-1, with 12 bases matching TRBD2. The CDR3 totals 17 residues. Germline assignment: CDR1 SGHRS and CDR2 YFSETQ. The V and J ends lost 4 bases and 0 bases, in that order; junction bases with no gene match: 5. Here the CDR3 DNA reads TGCGCCAGCAGCCCTGGGACTAGCGGGTACTCCTACAATGAGCAGTTCTTC. Encoded protein: CASSPGTSGYSYNEQFF. Variable domain in full (rest from reference TRBV5-1 and TRBJ2-1): KAGVTQTPRYLIKTRGQQVTLSCSPISGHRSVSWYQQTPGQGLQFLFEYFSETQRNKGNFPGRFSGRQFSNSRSEMNVSTLELGDSALYLCASSPGTSGYSYNEQFFGPGTRLTVL.

The chain has TRBV10-1 and TRBJ2-7; D gene uncertain. Trimming stripped 7 bases from V and 1 base from J, with 17 bases between. Germline V gene data show CDR1 as WNHNN and CDR2 as SYGVQD (reference sequence). This CDR3 contains 15 residues. The CDR3 protein is CASIRGKGSSYEQYF. The CDR3 nucleotides are TGCGCCAGCATCAGAGGAAAGGGTTCGTCCTACGAGCAGTACTTC.

The chain couples TRBV27 to TRBJ1-6; D is ambiguous. Germline-derived CDR1 and CDR2 are MNHEY and SMNVEV (reference sequence). Trimming shortened V by 5 bases and J by 4 bases, and 12 bases separated the two germline ends. This CDR3 spans 15 amino acids. The CDR3 DNA is TGTGCCAGCAGTATCAGTGCGGGTTATAATTCACCCCTCCACTTT. As protein: CASSISAGYNSPLHF.

The genes are TRBV7-3 and TRBJ1-6, with D perhaps TRBD1 (5 bases). The CDR3 runs 15 residues. V lost 3 bases, J lost 2 bases, and 8 bases lay in between. The germline CDR1 and CDR2 sequences are SGHTA and FQGTGA. The CDR3 DNA reads as TGTGCCAGCAGCTTGGGGGGGACCTATAATTCACCCCTCCACTTT. This sequence encodes CASSLGGTYNSPLHF. Based on the CDR3 plus reference TRBV7-3 and TRBJ1-6, the full variable domain is GAGVSQTPSNKVTEKGKYVELRCDPISGHTALYWYRQSLGQGPEFLIYFQGTGAADDSGLPNDRFFAVRPEGSVSTLKIQRTERGDSAVYLCASSLGGTYNSPLHFGNGTRLTVT.

This chain uses TRBV7-6 with TRBJ2-1; possible D gene TRBD2, 5 bases. This CDR3 is built from 14 residues. Between the trimmed V and J ends, which lost 8 bases and 3 bases, there was a span of 14 bases. Per germline, CDR1 SGHVS and CDR2 FNYEAQ. CDR3 sequence: CASGGLAVYNEQFF. The CDR3 bases are TGTGCCAGCGGCGGGCTAGCAGTCTACAATGAGCAGTTCTTC.

The rearrangement joins TRBV5-1 to TRBJ2-3, with D perhaps assigned TRBD1 or TRBD2 (5 bases each). The V gene lost 3 bases and the J gene lost 0 bases, with 11 bases spanning the gap. This CDR3 contains 15 residues. Germline-derived CDR1 and CDR2 are SGHRS and YFSETQ. The CDR3 region has the DNA TGCGCCAGCAGCTGGACCCGGGGCAGCACAGATACGCAGTATTTT. Encoded protein: CASSWTRGSTDTQYF.

This rearrangement joins TRBV9 to TRBJ2-2; unclear D gene. There are 13 residues in the CDR3. The germline CDR1 and CDR2 sequences are SGDLS and YYNGEE. Trimming shortened V by 4 bases and J by 7 bases, and 11 bases separated the two germline ends. In nucleotides, the CDR3 is TGTGCCAGCAGCTTAATAAGAAGCGGGGAGCTGTTTTTT. Its protein product is CASSLIRSGELFF.

The chain joins TRBV20-1 to TRBJ2-3; D gene uncertain. The CDR3 covers 11 residues. Germline V gene lookup returns CDR1 DFQATT and CDR2 SNEGSKA (reference sequence). V shed 7 bases and J shed 1 base, with 6 bases lying between them. This CDR3 is CSVLRTDTQYF. The CDR3 region has the DNA TGCAGTGTTTTACGCACAGATACGCAGTATTTT.

In its sample, this clone was seen a few times. V gene TRBV30 combines with J gene TRBJ1-4; no clear D. Germline V lookup: CDR1 GTSNPN, CDR2 SVGIG (reference sequence). V lost 1 base to trimming and J lost 4 bases, with 4 bases between them. CDR3 size: 12 residues. In DNA form, the CDR3 reads TGTGCCTGGAGTGCTCTTAATGAAAAACTGTTTTTT. It is translated as CAWSALNEKLFF.

The chain carries TRBV28 and TRBJ1-2; weak D call: TRBD1 (5 bases). Germline values: CDR1 MDHEN, CDR2 SYDVKM. The V gene lost 7 bases and the J gene lost 8 bases, with 20 bases spanning the gap. The CDR3 covers 14 residues. As DNA, the CDR3 is TGTGCCAGCAACTACGCGGACACCAGGGAAGGCTACACCTTC. The encoded protein is CASNYADTREGYTF.

This clone has a single count. This chain joins TRBV10-3 and TRBJ2-3, with D hard to call. The germline V gene has CDR1 ENHRY and CDR2 SYGVKD. Trimming stripped 0 bases from V and 6 bases from J, with 10 bases between. The CDR3 runs to 14 residues. The chain's CDR3 is CAISESGVGDTQYF. Here the CDR3 DNA reads TGTGCCATCAGTGAGTCAGGAGTCGGGGATACGCAGTATTTT.

The gene calls are TRBV6-1 and TRBJ1-2; D perhaps matches TRBD1 (5 bases). The CDR3 length is 15 residues. V was clipped by 4 bases and J by 2 bases, with 14 bases between them. Germline V gives CDR1 MNHNS, CDR2 SASEGT. CDR3 amino acids: CASSVAGLLNYGYTF. CDR3 coding DNA: TGTGCCAGCAGTGTGGCGGGACTCCTCAACTATGGCTACACCTTC.

This chain connects TRBV9 to TRBJ2-7; D ambiguous. V lost 0 bases, J lost 3 bases, and 4 bases lay in between. This CDR3 is built from 12 residues. CDR1 is SGDLS, CDR2 YYNGEE, per germline. As DNA, the CDR3 is TGTGCCAGCAGCGTAGAGTTCTACGAGCAGTACTTC. Translating gives CASSVEFYEQYF. Full variable domain (remainder filled in from reference TRBV9 and TRBJ2-7): DSGVTQTPKHLITATGQRVTLRCSPRSGDLSVYWYQQSLDQGLQFLIQYYNGEERAKGNILERFSAQQFPDLHSELNLSSLELGDSALYFCASSVEFYEQYFGPGTRLTVT.

The V gene is TRBV19, the J gene TRBJ2-7; D unresolved. Trimming took off 2 bases at V and 2 bases at J, with 10 bases between the two ends. The CDR3 totals 14 residues. Germline V gene sequence: CDR1 LNHDA, CDR2 SQIVND (reference sequence). The CDR3 coding sequence is TGTGCCAGTAGTATACGGGTTGAAGCCTACGAGCAGTACTTC. Translated: CASSIRVEAYEQYF.

This chain uses TRBV4-2 with TRBJ2-1; D might be TRBD1 (7 bases). The germline V gene has CDR1 LGHNA and CDR2 YNFKEQ. This CDR3 spans 13 amino acids. The ends were cut back, 0 bases at V and 15 bases at J, with 15 bases in the middle. In DNA form, the CDR3 reads TGTGCCAGCAGCCAAGATCGGCAGGGGGGAGGGTTCTTC. It translates to CASSQDRQGGGFF.